One and the same sample provided the 26 T cell receptor beta chains below, sequenced in a study of blood T cell repertoires in COVID-19. Some clones are missing from TCRdb's copy, which holds only in-frame ones; the method was immunoSEQ multiplex PCR. The repertoire consists of under 250,000 clones, with roughly 90% occurring once and the leading ten covering about 6.3%. Sequencing was carried out using peripheral blood. The receptors stem from a man in his 60s who had recovered from COVID-19.

The chain has TRBV6-5 and TRBJ1-6; D is unresolved. Trimming removed 1 base at V and 9 bases at J, with 10 bases between. Per the germline V gene, CDR1 is MNHEY and CDR2 is SVGAGI. The CDR3 length is 14 residues. CDR3 DNA: TGTGCCAGCAGTTACTGGGTGCGGCGTTCACCCCTCCACTTT. Amino acid sequence: CASSYWVRRSPLHF.

This sequence joins TRBV3-1 (or the pseudogene TRBV3-2) and TRBJ2-5, with 9 bases identical to TRBD1. The CDR3 is 16 residues long. Unmatched junction bases numbered 7, after V lost 5 bases and J lost 0 bases. Germline loops: CDR1 LGHDT, CDR2 YNNKEL (reference sequence). The CDR3 region has the DNA TGTGCCAGCAGCATGAGAGACAGGGGGGACCAAGAGACCCAGTACTTC. Translated, it gives CASSMRDRGDQETQYF.

The chain has TRBV5-1 and TRBJ2-5; the match to TRBD1 covers 10 bases. Germline trimming cut 0 bases from V and 4 bases from J; bases unmatched to any gene: 3. The CDR3 spans 15 residues. CDR1 is SGHRS, CDR2 YFSETQ, per germline. This CDR3 reads CASSLGQGAGETQYF. Written as DNA, the CDR3 is TGCGCCAGCAGCTTGGGACAGGGGGCGGGAGAGACCCAGTACTTC.

V is TRBV5-6 and J is TRBJ1-1, with TRBD1 matching 12 bases. Germline CDR1 is SGHDT and CDR2 is YYEEEE. With V trimmed by 3 bases and J by 5 bases, 14 bases remained unmatched. The CDR3 has 18 amino acids. Written as DNA, the CDR3 is TGTGCCAGCAGCTGGAGAAGTGGGACAGGGGGCTTGCGAACTGAAGCTTTCTTT. This gives the protein CASSWRSGTGGLRTEAFF.

This rearrangement joins TRBV3-1 (or the pseudogene TRBV3-2) to TRBJ2-2; 10 positions agree with TRBD2. This CDR3 region has 15 residues. CDR1 is LGHDT, CDR2 YNNKEL, per germline (reference sequence). Trimming took 4 bases from V and 8 from J; bases not matched to a gene: 7. This CDR3 is CASSLLAGVKGELFF. The DNA of the CDR3 is TGTGCCAGCAGCCTTCTAGCGGGAGTTAAAGGGGAGCTGTTTTTT.

The chain employs TRBV7-2 and TRBJ1-1; 9 bases line up with TRBD1. The CDR3 spans 14 residues. CDR1 and CDR2 from the germline V gene are SGHTA and FQGNSA. J was trimmed by 1 base and V by 5 bases; bases with no gene match: 2. CDR3 sequence: CASSMTGGNTEAFF. CDR3 coding DNA: TGTGCCAGCAGCATGACAGGGGGGAACACTGAAGCTTTCTTT.

The rearrangement uses TRBV30 and TRBJ2-3; 9 positions match TRBD1. The germline V gene has CDR1 GTSNPN and CDR2 SVGIG (reference sequence). With V trimmed by 3 bases and J by 2 bases, 12 bases remained unmatched. CDR3 length equals 17 residues. Here the CDR3 reads CAWRKIPGTGFTDTQYF. Written as DNA, the CDR3 is TGTGCCTGGAGAAAGATCCCCGGGACAGGGTTCACAGATACGCAGTATTTT.

The gene calls are TRBV14 and TRBJ2-7, with TRBD2 identical over 8 bases. The CDR3 consists of 15 residues. The germline V gene has CDR1 SGHDN and CDR2 FVKESK. The junction had 2 bases not matched to a gene; V was cut back by 1 base and J by 0 bases. CDR3 DNA: TGTGCCAGCAGCCAAGCTAGCGGGTACTCCTACGAGCAGTACTTC. It codes for CASSQASGYSYEQYF. Looking up the rest from reference TRBV14 and TRBJ2-7 gives the full variable domain: EAGVTQFPSHSVIEKGQTVTLRCDPISGHDNLYWYRRVMGKEIKFLLHFVKESKQDESGMPNNRFLAERTGGTYSTLKVQPAELEDSGVYFCASSQASGYSYEQYFGPGTRLTVT.

This chain links TRBV16 with TRBJ1-5; 8 nucleotides line up with TRBD1. Looked up from germline, CDR1 is KGHSY and CDR2 is FQNENV. This CDR3 contains 15 residues. Germline trimming cut 3 bases from V and 7 bases from J; bases unmatched to any gene: 8. The CDR3 is CASSHPGQGGQPQHF. As DNA, the CDR3 is TGTGCCAGCAGCCACCCAGGACAGGGTGGGCAGCCCCAGCATTTT. Full variable domain (outside the CDR3, taken from reference TRBV16 and TRBJ1-5): GEEVAQTPKHLVRGEGQKAKLYCAPIKGHSYVFWYQQVLKNEFKFLISFQNENVFDETGMPKERFSAKCLPNSPCSLEIQATKLEDSAVYFCASSHPGQGGQPQHFGDGTRLSIL.

The chain links TRBV5-1 to TRBJ2-2, with 7 bases that match TRBD1. With V trimmed by 2 bases and J by 0 bases, 4 bases remained unmatched. Germline values: CDR1 SGHRS, CDR2 YFSETQ. The CDR3 sequence is 16 residues long. This CDR3 is CASSFRGIANTGELFF. DNA for the CDR3: TGCGCCAGCAGCTTCAGGGGGATCGCGAACACCGGGGAGCTGTTTTTT.

This clone appeared once. This chain uses TRBV19 with TRBJ1-4; the D gene is possibly TRBD1 (6 bases). The V gene lost 6 bases and the J gene lost 3 bases, with 14 bases spanning the gap. The germline V gene has CDR1 LNHDA and CDR2 SQIVND (reference sequence). This CDR3 is 15 amino acids long. This CDR3 reads CASSMLQGSNEKLFF. Here the CDR3 DNA reads TGTGCCAGTAGCATGTTACAGGGATCTAATGAAAAACTGTTTTTT.

The rearrangement uses TRBV9 and TRBJ1-2, with a possible D match to TRBD1 (5 bases). The V gene's germline CDR1 is SGDLS and CDR2 YYNGEE. CDR3 length equals 15 residues. With 0 bases removed from V and 4 bases from J, the gap between germline ends came to 13 bases. The chain's CDR3 is CASSVVGDQGYGYTF. The CDR3 DNA sequence: TGTGCCAGCAGCGTAGTAGGGGATCAAGGCTATGGCTACACCTTC.

This clone has just a few counts. The chain recombines TRBV6-6 with TRBJ1-1; no clear D. The germline gives CDR1 MNHNY, CDR2 SVGAGI (reference sequence). Trimming left V 2 bases short and J 5 bases short, with 9 bases between. CDR3 length equals 13 residues. The CDR3 protein is CASSYVRGTEAFF. For the CDR3, the DNA is TGTGCCAGCAGTTACGTTAGAGGGACTGAAGCTTTCTTT.

J is TRBJ2-7 and V is TRBV3-1 (or the pseudogene TRBV3-2), with D maybe TRBD2 (6 bases). Trimming stripped 1 base from V and 4 bases from J, with 11 bases between. Germline CDR1 is LGHDT and CDR2 is YNNKEL (reference sequence). The CDR3 totals 14 residues. CDR3 amino acids: CASSQGRTTYEQYF. CDR3 coding DNA: TGTGCCAGCAGCCAAGGACGGACTACGTACGAGCAGTACTTC.

The chain employs TRBV19 and TRBJ1-2; D uncertain. This CDR3 region has 13 residues. The V end was cut by 5 bases, the J end by 6 bases, with 13 bases between. CDR1 and CDR2 (germline): LNHDA, SQIVND (reference sequence). This chain's CDR3 is CASSPLTRNGYTF. CDR3 nucleotide sequence: TGTGCCAGTAGTCCACTGACGCGGAATGGCTACACCTTC.

The CDR3 sequence: CASSPLTGGGFQFF. CDR3 DNA sequence: TGTGCCAGCTCACCACTCACCGGGGGGGGGTTTCAGTTCTTC. V usage is TRBV18 and J usage is TRBJ2-1; 8 nucleotides agree with TRBD2. The V gene's germline CDR1 is KGHSH and CDR2 LQKENI. The junction had 9 bases not matched to a gene; V was cut back by 1 base and J by 13 bases. The CDR3 spans 14 residues.

The V call is TRBV13, the J call TRBJ1-4; 10 bases are a match to TRBD1. The V segment lost 3 bases and the J segment 5 bases; nucleotides outside the gene matches: 3. Germline-derived CDR1 and CDR2 are PRHDT and FYEKMQ (reference sequence). The length of the CDR3 is 15 residues. CDR3 residues: CASSFRTGGNEKLFF. The CDR3 region has the DNA TGTGCCAGCAGCTTCCGGACAGGGGGGAATGAAAAACTGTTTTTT.

The rearrangement joins TRBV5-1 to TRBJ2-3, with D perhaps matching TRBD2 (5 bases). CDR3 length equals 14 residues. Germline V gives CDR1 SGHRS, CDR2 YFSETQ. Trimming took off 0 bases at V and 6 bases at J, with 11 bases between the two ends. Here the CDR3 DNA reads TGCGCCAGCAGCTTGGCGCAGAGGGCGGATACGCAGTATTTT. Translation: CASSLAQRADTQYF.

This chain joins TRBV7-3 and TRBJ1-2; 7 positions agree with TRBD1. This CDR3 comprises 15 residues. Germline V lookup: CDR1 SGHTA, CDR2 FQGTGA. Trimming at V came to 6 bases and at J to 0 bases, leaving 7 bases not matched to a gene. The DNA of the CDR3 is TGTGCCAGCAGGGCCGGGACAGCAGCTAACTATGGCTACACCTTC. It is translated as CASRAGTAANYGYTF. The full variable domain, in which reference TRBV7-3 and TRBJ1-2 provide the parts outside the CDR3, is GAGVSQTPSNKVTEKGKYVELRCDPISGHTALYWYRQSLGQGPEFLIYFQGTGAADDSGLPNDRFFAVRPEGSVSTLKIQRTERGDSAVYLCASRAGTAANYGYTFGSGTRLTVV.

This clone showed up just once. V usage is TRBV2 and J usage is TRBJ1-2, with 9 bases that match TRBD1. After removal of 6 bases from V and 5 bases from J, the junction contained 7 bases not matched to a gene. This CDR3 region has 14 residues. Germline CDR1 and CDR2: SNHLY and FYNNEI. The CDR3 coding sequence is TGTGCCAGCAGGCCCGGGACAGGGCCTTATGGCTACACCTTC. Protein product: CASRPGTGPYGYTF.

This clone was detected once. CDR3 protein: CASSQGLAGGRDTQYF. The CDR3 nucleotides read TGTGCCAGCAGCCAAGGACTAGCGGGGGGCCGGGATACGCAGTATTTT. This rearrangement joins TRBV3-1 (or the pseudogene TRBV3-2) to TRBJ2-3, with 13 positions matching TRBD2. The CDR3 is 16 amino acids. Germline V gene lookup returns CDR1 LGHDT and CDR2 YNNKEL (reference sequence). Trimming took 1 base from V and 6 from J; bases not matched to a gene: 4.

V gene TRBV6-5 combines with J gene TRBJ1-1; D may be TRBD1 (5 bases). The V and J ends lost 7 bases and 5 bases respectively, with 14 bases between them. CDR1 and CDR2 from the germline V gene are MNHEY and SVGAGI. The length of the CDR3 is 13 residues. Here the CDR3 DNA reads TGTGCCAGCACCAATCCGGAGGGGACTGAAGCTTTCTTT. Its protein product is CASTNPEGTEAFF.

The chain links TRBV6-5 to TRBJ2-2; weak D call: TRBD2 (5 bases). V shed 7 bases and J shed 5 bases, with 17 bases lying between them. Germline CDR1 and CDR2: MNHEY and SVGAGI. The CDR3 spans 15 residues. CDR3 amino acids: CASTPRLARTGELFF. CDR3 DNA sequence: TGTGCCAGCACCCCCAGGCTAGCCCGGACCGGGGAGCTGTTTTTT.

The chain joins TRBV19 to TRBJ2-1, with D possibly matching TRBD2 (6 bases). The CDR3 is made up of 14 amino acids. The germline V gene has CDR1 LNHDA and CDR2 SQIVND (reference sequence). V lost 4 bases, J lost 4 bases, and 11 bases lay in between. The DNA of the CDR3 is TGTGCCAGTAGTAGGTCGCGGGGATACAATGAGCAGTTCTTC. Its protein is CASSRSRGYNEQFF. Supplemented by reference TRBV19 and TRBJ2-1, the full variable domain reads DGGITQSPKYLFRKEGQNVTLSCEQNLNHDAMYWYRQDPGQGLRLIYYSQIVNDFQKGDIAEGYSVSREKKESFPLTVTSAQKNPTAFYLCASSRSRGYNEQFFGPGTRLTVL.

The genes are TRBV5-6 and TRBJ2-7, with D possibly being TRBD2 (6 bases). Germline CDR1 SGHDT, CDR2 YYEEEE. Trimming took 5 bases from V and 2 from J, leaving 20 bases between them. The CDR3 runs to 16 residues. In DNA form, the CDR3 reads TGTGCCAGCAGTCGAGCATCGTCCAGGAGGGCCTACGAGCAGTACTTC. Its protein product is CASSRASSRRAYEQYF.

This chain connects TRBV12-5 to TRBJ1-6; TRBD1 is a possible D gene (5 bases). Trimming left V 5 bases short and J 6 bases short, with 17 bases between. The CDR3 has 16 amino acids. Germline V gene sequence: CDR1 LGHNT, CDR2 FRNRAP. CDR3 sequence: CASGPRGAGANSPLHF. As DNA, the CDR3 is TGTGCTAGTGGTCCCCGCGGGGCAGGCGCTAATTCACCCCTCCACTTT.